This record covers a single TCR beta chain. The record originates from a study of blood T cell repertoires in COVID-19. In the study overall: The United States, Italy and Spain were the sources of the acute and convalescent COVID-19 samples. T cells, B-cell-depleted T cells, or PBMCs supplied cDNA or gDNA.

Germline lookup yields CDR1 SGHTA and CDR2 FQGNSA. V was shortened by 5 bases and J by 10 bases, with 13 bases between the two germline ends. This CDR3 comprises 12 residues. Methods used by the authors: By means of reference gene primer amplification, nucleated cell counts were estimated. TCRdb keeps only in-frame clones here, not all; method: immunoSEQ multiplex PCR. V and J calls and clone size come straight from that table; D and trimming were deduced from the DNA. The sample yields 240,000 or so clones, around 90% seen once. The TCR was taken from a man between 60 and 70 years old who had recovered from COVID-19. The rearrangement links TRBV7-2 to TRBJ2-3; D might be TRBD2 (6 bases). The material sequenced was peripheral blood. CDR3 in amino acids: CASSLPGLPQYF. The CDR3 DNA sequence: TGTGCCAGCAGCCTACCGGGACTTCCGCAGTATTTT.